Shown below are 22 T cell receptor beta chains from a single sample sequenced in a study of blood T cell repertoires in COVID-19. Profiling relied on immunoSEQ multiplex PCR, and the TCRdb table lists in-frame clones only, not all of them. This table holds about 350,000 clones, about 90% found once. Sequenced material: PBMCs or T cells enriched from blood (not recorded which). All receptors come from a woman under 40 who had recovered from COVID-19.

A few counts support this clone. The chain joins TRBV30 to TRBJ2-7; 12 positions match TRBD1. Per the germline V gene, CDR1 is GTSNPN and CDR2 is SVGIG (reference sequence). V lost 6 bases and J lost 6; bases outside the gene matches: 3. This CDR3 is 12 amino acids long. The CDR3, as DNA: TGTGCCTGCCGGGACAGGGGGCGCGAGCAGTACTTC. Amino acid sequence: CACRDRGREQYF.

The chain couples TRBV24-1 to TRBJ2-1; 7 bases match TRBD2. This CDR3 is built from 13 residues. CDR1 and CDR2 (germline): KGHDR, SFDVKD. J gave up 2 bases and V 9 bases, and 3 bases lay outside the gene matches. The DNA for the CDR3 is TGTGCCACCGGACTAGACACCTACAATGAGCAGTTCTTC. It codes for CATGLDTYNEQFF.

As regards this clone: The same CDR3 also results from other DNA sequences found in this sample. The genes are TRBV28 and TRBJ2-2, with no clear D. The CDR3 has 10 residues. V shed 10 bases and J shed 5 bases, with 5 bases lying between them. Germline V gene lookup returns CDR1 MDHEN and CDR2 SYDVKM. CDR3 residues: CATSTGELFF. The CDR3 DNA follows: TGTGCCACCTCTACCGGGGAGCTGTTTTTT.

In its sample, this clone was seen once. The rearrangement joins TRBV10-1 to TRBJ1-2, with D maybe TRBD1 (6 bases). Germline values: CDR1 WNHNN, CDR2 SYGVQD (reference sequence). V lost 6 bases, J lost 8 bases, and 13 bases lay in between. The CDR3 spans 12 residues. CDR3 loop: CASSLQGIGYTF. The CDR3 nucleotides read TGCGCCAGCAGCCTACAGGGAATCGGCTACACCTTC.

This clone appeared a single time. The V gene is TRBV28, the J gene TRBJ1-4; 8 positions agree with TRBD1. CDR1 is MDHEN, CDR2 SYDVKM, per germline. V dropped 3 bases and J dropped 7; count of bases not matched to a gene: 4. CDR3 size: 14 residues. This chain's CDR3 is CASSFSQGGEKLFF. The CDR3 DNA reads as TGTGCCAGCAGTTTTTCACAGGGGGGTGAAAAACTGTTTTTT. The full variable domain, rest sourced from reference TRBV28 and TRBJ1-4, is DVKVTQSSRYLVKRTGEKVFLECVQDMDHENMFWYRQDPGLGLRLIYFSYDVKMKEKGDIPEGYSVSREKKERFSLILESASTNQTSMYLCASSFSQGGEKLFFGSGTQLSVL.

The gene calls are TRBV7-9 and TRBJ2-2; 9 nucleotides agree with TRBD2. Germline V gives CDR1 SEHNR, CDR2 FQNEAQ (reference sequence). J gave up 3 bases and V 5 bases, and 4 bases lay outside the gene matches. The CDR3 consists of 15 residues. This CDR3 reads CASSASGGYTGELFF. The CDR3 coding sequence is TGTGCCAGCAGCGCAAGCGGGGGGTACACCGGGGAGCTGTTTTTT.

The V gene is TRBV24-1, the J gene TRBJ2-2; 7 bases line up with TRBD1. The CDR3 runs to 16 residues. Per germline, CDR1 KGHDR and CDR2 SFDVKD. V trimming: 3 bases; J trimming: 7 bases; junction bases outside the gene matches: 10. CDR3 in DNA: TGTGCCACCAGTGATATTAAAGGGGGCGCGGTCGGGGAGCTGTTTTTT. Residues: CATSDIKGGAVGELFF.

This clone was detected only a few times. The DNA for the CDR3 is TGTGCCAGCAGCTTGGCAGGCAGGGTATCTGGAAACACCATATATTTT. It yields the protein CASSLAGRVSGNTIYF. The chain couples TRBV5-4 to TRBJ1-3, with a weak D call TRBD1 (5 bases). V was cut by 0 bases and J by 1 base, with 11 bases left in between. The CDR3 totals 16 residues. CDR1 and CDR2 (germline): SGHNT, YYREEE (reference sequence).

This chain uses TRBV7-9 with TRBJ2-7, with D possibly matching TRBD2 (6 bases). CDR1 is SEHNR, CDR2 FQNEAQ, per germline (reference sequence). CDR3 size: 14 residues. Between the trimmed V and J ends, which lost 5 bases and 7 bases, there was a span of 18 bases. The CDR3 sequence: CASSSPTRPREQYF. DNA for the CDR3: TGTGCCAGCAGCAGCCCGACTAGGCCCCGGGAGCAGTACTTC.

This clone was detected only once. In nucleotides, the CDR3 is TGTGCCAGTAGTTCTGACAGTAATGAGCAGTTCTTC. Protein: CASSSDSNEQFF. The V call is TRBV19, the J call TRBJ2-1; TRBD1 might be the D (5 bases). This CDR3 has 12 amino acids. V was shortened by 5 bases and J by 7 bases, with 9 bases between the two germline ends. Germline V lookup: CDR1 LNHDA, CDR2 SQIVND (reference sequence).

CDR3 protein: CASAAGQGISGNTIYF. The CDR3 DNA reads TGTGCCAGCGCTGCGGGACAGGGGATATCTGGAAACACCATATATTTT. The chain employs TRBV6-6 and TRBJ1-3; 10 bases map to TRBD1. The CDR3 length is 16 residues. Germline V CDR1 and CDR2: MNHNY, SVGAGI (reference sequence). Germline trimming cut 8 bases from V and 1 base from J; bases unmatched to any gene: 8.

The chain uses TRBV19 and TRBJ1-2, with D possibly matching TRBD1 (6 bases). Germline values: CDR1 LNHDA, CDR2 SQIVND (reference sequence). There are 13 residues in the CDR3. Trimming pared 4 bases from V and 6 bases from J, leaving 12 bases between. CDR3 residues: CASSNSGANGYTF. The CDR3 DNA is TGTGCCAGTAGTAACTCAGGGGCGAATGGCTACACCTTC.

CDR3 protein: CASSQDTAGGRETQYF. The CDR3 bases are TGTGCCAGCAGCCAAGATACGGCGGGGGGACGGGAGACCCAGTACTTC. V and J are TRBV14 and TRBJ2-5, with TRBD2 matching over 8 bases. CDR1 and CDR2 from the germline V gene are SGHDN and FVKESK. The CDR3 spans 16 residues. V was pared by 0 bases and J by 5 bases, with 8 bases of the junction left unmatched.

CDR3 protein: CASSPPGQASYNEQFF. The CDR3 bases are TGTGCCAGCAGTCCCCCGGGACAGGCGTCATACAATGAGCAGTTCTTC. This chain links TRBV7-9 with TRBJ2-1; TRBD1 matches 8 bases. The V gene's germline CDR1 is SEHNR and CDR2 FQNEAQ (reference sequence). CDR3 length: 16 amino acids. V gave up 6 bases and J gave up 4 bases; unmatched junction bases: 11.

The chain employs TRBV3-1 (or the pseudogene TRBV3-2) and TRBJ1-1; 9 bases match TRBD1. V lost 3 bases, J lost 5 bases, and 4 bases stayed unmatched. The CDR3 runs to 14 residues. Germline V gene data show CDR1 as LGHDT and CDR2 as YNNKEL (reference sequence). CDR3 residues: CASSHRQGGTEAFF. In DNA form, the CDR3 reads TGTGCCAGCAGCCACCGACAGGGGGGGACTGAAGCTTTCTTT.

This chain joins TRBV10-1 and TRBJ2-1, with D tentatively TRBD2 (7 bases). The germline V gene has CDR1 WNHNN and CDR2 SYGVQD (reference sequence). V was pared by 3 bases and J by 1 base, with 19 bases between. The CDR3 totals 18 residues. The CDR3 nucleotides read TGCGCCAGCAGTGACTTTGCGGGGGACATTGCATCCTACAATGAGCAGTTCTTC. This gives the protein CASSDFAGDIASYNEQFF.

V gene TRBV7-8 combines with J gene TRBJ1-6, with no clear D. This CDR3 has 12 amino acids. Germline loops: CDR1 SGHVS, CDR2 FQNEAQ. Deletions cut 5 bases from V and 9 bases from J, with 8 bases between. The CDR3 region has the DNA TGTGCCAGCAGCCAGCGGGGTTCACCCCTCCACTTT. It yields the protein CASSQRGSPLHF.

V usage is TRBV7-9 and J usage is TRBJ2-1; TRBD1 matches at 9 bases. The CDR3 is 17 residues long. V trimming: 3 bases; J trimming: 6 bases; junction bases outside the gene matches: 12. The germline V gene has CDR1 SEHNR and CDR2 FQNEAQ (reference sequence). The CDR3 region has the DNA TGTGCCAGCAGCTTCCCAATTTTACAGGGGGCTGGCAATGAGCAGTTCTTC. Its protein product is CASSFPILQGAGNEQFF.

The gene calls are TRBV28 and TRBJ1-6; 10 positions match TRBD1. The V gene's germline CDR1 is MDHEN and CDR2 SYDVKM. The CDR3 contains 16 residues. J was trimmed by 5 bases and V by 4 bases; bases with no gene match: 5. The chain's CDR3 is CASSWDRGKDNSPLHF. The CDR3, as DNA: TGTGCCAGCAGTTGGGACAGGGGAAAAGATAATTCACCCCTCCACTTT.

The chain carries TRBV7-6 and TRBJ2-7; perhaps TRBD1 as D (5 bases). The CDR3 length is 16 residues. V gave up 0 bases and J gave up 4 bases, with 16 bases separating them. Germline V gene sequence: CDR1 SGHVS, CDR2 FNYEAQ. The CDR3 spells CASSLAPRASAYEQYF. The DNA for the CDR3 is TGTGCCAGCAGCTTAGCCCCCAGGGCATCAGCTTACGAGCAGTACTTC.

The chain has TRBV27 and TRBJ1-4, with 10 bases fitting TRBD1. This CDR3 region has 14 residues. Germline V lookup: CDR1 MNHEY, CDR2 SMNVEV (reference sequence). J lost 7 bases, V lost 3 bases, and 2 bases had no gene match. In DNA, the CDR3 is TGTGCCAGCAGTTTGGACAGGGGGGGTGAAAAACTGTTTTTT. Amino acid sequence: CASSLDRGGEKLFF.

The chain recombines TRBV6-1 with TRBJ2-7, with 8 bases identical to TRBD2. V lost 3 bases to trimming and J lost 0 bases; unmatched junction nucleotides: 7. The CDR3 loop spans 16 amino acids. Germline CDR1 is MNHNS and CDR2 is SASEGT. In DNA, the CDR3 is TGTGCCAGCAGTGAGGTGACCGGGACTAGCTCCTACGAGCAGTACTTC. Translated: CASSEVTGTSSYEQYF.